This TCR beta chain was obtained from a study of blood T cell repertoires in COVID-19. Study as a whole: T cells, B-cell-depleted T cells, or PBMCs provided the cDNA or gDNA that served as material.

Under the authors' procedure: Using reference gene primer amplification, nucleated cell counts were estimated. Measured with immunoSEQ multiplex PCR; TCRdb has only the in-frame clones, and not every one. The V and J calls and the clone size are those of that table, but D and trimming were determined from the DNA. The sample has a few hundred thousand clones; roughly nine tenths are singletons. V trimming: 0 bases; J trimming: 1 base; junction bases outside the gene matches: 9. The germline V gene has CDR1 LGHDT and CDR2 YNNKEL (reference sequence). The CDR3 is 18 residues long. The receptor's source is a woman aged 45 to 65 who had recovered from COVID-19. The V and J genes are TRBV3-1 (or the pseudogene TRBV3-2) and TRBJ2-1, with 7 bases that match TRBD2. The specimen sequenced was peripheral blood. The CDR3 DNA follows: TGTGCCAGCAGCCAAGAGGGTCGACTAGCTGGGTCCTACAATGAGCAGTTCTTC. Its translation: CASSQEGRLAGSYNEQFF.